This T cell receptor (beta chain) originates from a study of cytomegalovirus exposure and HLA in healthy donors. This clone has only a few counts. Its antigen is not known. Points from the study as a whole: In a later analysis, HLA-associated beta chains showed higher expansion and lower generation probabilities than comparable chains. In a later analysis, the majority of CMV-associated beta chains seemingly showed HLA restriction.

Amplification used 60 Vbeta primers and 13 Jbeta primers. TCRdb's copy holds only in-frame clones and misses some; the assay was immunoSEQ multiplex PCR. The sample includes under 200,000 clones, 62% seen only once; the top ten take around 3.2%. The V gene end was trimmed by 6 bases and the J gene end by 2 bases; junction bases not matched to a gene: 3. CDR3 size: 14 residues. In germline, CDR1 is MNHNY, CDR2 SVGAGI (reference sequence). The chain recombines TRBV6-6 with TRBJ2-1; 8 positions match TRBD2. The specimen was PBMCs. The sequence came from a man aged 35 to 55 in good health and CMV-seronegative. The CDR3 loop reads CASSPLAAYNEQFF. The CDR3 nucleotides are TGTGCCAGCAGCCCACTAGCGGCCTACAATGAGCAGTTCTTC.